Following are 18 T cell receptor beta chains from one sample sequenced in a study of shared clonotypes between healthy human individuals. The repertoire was sequenced with immunoSEQ multiplex PCR; TCRdb's copy has only in-frame clones and lacks some. This sample yields about a million clones, of which roughly 70% are seen a single time; around 1.4% belongs to the top ten. The sequencing input was memory CD4+ T cells sorted from blood. The sample's subset: CD45RA-negative fraction. These receptors came from a man aged 18 to 35 in good health.

This clone was found once. CDR3 loop: CASSQEGRSTDTQYF. DNA of the CDR3: TGCGCCAGCAGCCAAGAGGGTCGGAGCACAGATACGCAGTATTTT. The chain combines TRBV4-3 with TRBJ2-3; D remains ambiguous. V gave up 0 bases and J gave up 0 bases, with 7 bases separating them. The CDR3 contains 15 residues. CDR1 and CDR2 (germline): LGHNA, YSLEER.

This chain connects TRBV7-2 to TRBJ1-4, with D perhaps TRBD1 (5 bases). This CDR3 is 15 amino acids long. Germline CDR1 reads SGHTA; CDR2 reads FQGNSA. Trimming took 5 bases from V and 5 from J, leaving 15 bases between them. This chain's CDR3 is CASSQPMGGNEKLFF. The DNA of the CDR3 is TGTGCCAGCAGCCAACCTATGGGGGGGAATGAAAAACTGTTTTTT.

This clone has more than one count but fewer than ten. The CDR3 loop reads CAWDPGLNEKLFF. The DNA for the CDR3 is TGTGCCTGGGACCCGGGACTGAATGAAAAACTGTTTTTT. This chain uses TRBV30 with TRBJ1-4, with D possibly TRBD1 on 5 matching bases. The CDR3 runs to 13 residues. The V end was cut by 5 bases, the J end by 5 bases, with 12 bases between. Per germline, CDR1 GTSNPN and CDR2 SVGIG (reference sequence).

The gene calls are TRBV6-6 and TRBJ1-5; 8 bases fit TRBD1. J lost 1 base, V lost 5 bases, and 4 bases had no gene match. CDR3 length equals 15 residues. Germline CDR1 MNHNY, CDR2 SVGAGI (reference sequence). CDR3 protein: CASSGQGKSNQPQHF. Written as DNA, the CDR3 is TGTGCCAGCAGTGGACAGGGTAAGAGCAATCAGCCCCAGCATTTT.

The chain couples TRBV7-2 to TRBJ2-3; D assignment may be TRBD1 or TRBD2 (5 bases each). CDR3 length: 15 residues. The V end lost 1 base, the J end lost 2 bases, and 10 bases lay between the germline ends. The germline V gene encodes CDR1 SGHTA and CDR2 FQGNSA. CDR3 DNA sequence: TGTGCCAGCAGCTTAGAGTGGGGGTCCACAGATACGCAGTATTTT. This sequence encodes CASSLEWGSTDTQYF. Complete variable domain (other parts from reference TRBV7-2 and TRBJ2-3): GAGVSQSPSNKVTEKGKDVELRCDPISGHTALYWYRQSLGQGLEFLIYFQGNSAPDKSGLPSDRFSAERTGGSVSTLTIQRTQQEDSAVYLCASSLEWGSTDTQYFGPGTRLTVL.

V and J are TRBV6-1 and TRBJ2-7; D gene uncertain. The V end lost 8 bases, the J end lost 3 bases, and 17 bases lay between the germline ends. Looked up from germline, CDR1 is MNHNS and CDR2 is SASEGT. The CDR3 loop spans 14 amino acids. The CDR3 coding sequence is TGTGCCAGCCAAAAAGAAGTGGGCATCTACGAGCAGTACTTC. As protein: CASQKEVGIYEQYF.

This clone was counted ten times or more. This rearrangement joins TRBV6-5 to TRBJ2-5; weak D call: TRBD2 (7 bases). The CDR3 totals 13 residues. V was trimmed by 10 bases and J by 3 bases, leaving 15 bases between them. The germline V gene has CDR1 MNHEY and CDR2 SVGAGI. CDR3 in amino acids: CATRSGGEETQYF. CDR3 sequence (DNA): TGTGCCACCCGGTCGGGGGGCGAAGAGACCCAGTACTTC.

This chain links TRBV7-8 with TRBJ1-5; 8 bases map to TRBD1. After removal of 7 bases from V and 7 bases from J, the junction contained 6 bases not matched to a gene. The germline V gene encodes CDR1 SGHVS and CDR2 FQNEAQ. This CDR3 is built from 13 residues. The CDR3 nucleotides read TGTGCCAGCACCCAACAGGGGGTGCAGCCCCAGCATTTT. Its protein product is CASTQQGVQPQHF.

The chain couples TRBV5-1 to TRBJ1-2; D ambiguous. There are 15 residues in the CDR3. Trimming took off 4 bases at V and 4 bases at J, with 17 bases between the two ends. Germline V lookup: CDR1 SGHRS, CDR2 YFSETQ. The CDR3 DNA reads TGCGCCAGCAGCCCGCTCGGGGAGCCGAGCTATGGCTACACCTTC. Residues: CASSPLGEPSYGYTF.

This clone was detected only a few times. The rearrangement uses TRBV25-1 and TRBJ1-5, with TRBD1 as a possible D gene (5 bases). V was pared by 7 bases and J by 6 bases, with 16 bases between. The CDR3 has 14 amino acids. CDR1 MGHDK and CDR2 SYGVNS come from the germline V gene. Here the CDR3 DNA reads TGTGCCAGCAAGGGAGATGGGAGGGGTCAGCCCCAGCATTTT. It yields the protein CASKGDGRGQPQHF.

The chain recombines TRBV30 with TRBJ2-1; 9 bases match TRBD1. This CDR3 has 15 residues. The V and J ends lost 1 base and 6 bases, in that order; junction bases with no gene match: 7. CDR1 GTSNPN and CDR2 SVGIG come from the germline V gene (reference sequence). In nucleotides, the CDR3 is TGTGCCTGGAGTGCCGGGACAGGGATCCCCAATGAGCAGTTCTTC. As protein: CAWSAGTGIPNEQFF.

The chain uses TRBV9 and TRBJ2-1; no clear D. Germline loops: CDR1 SGDLS, CDR2 YYNGEE. Trimming shortened V by 4 bases and J by 4 bases, and 15 bases separated the two germline ends. The CDR3 is 15 residues long. In DNA, the CDR3 is TGTGCCAGCAGCCCATCTTTCCCCCTTTACAATGAGCAGTTCTTC. The encoded protein is CASSPSFPLYNEQFF.

This rearrangement joins TRBV6-6 to TRBJ1-1, with unresolved D. V was cut by 5 bases and J by 5 bases, with 9 bases left in between. Germline-derived CDR1 and CDR2 are MNHNY and SVGAGI (reference sequence). This CDR3 comprises 12 residues. The CDR3 DNA reads as TGTGCCAGCAGTGGGAGGAGGACTGAAGCTTTCTTT. Its protein product is CASSGRRTEAFF.

This chain uses TRBV18 with TRBJ2-3, with 12 nucleotides matching TRBD1. The CDR3 runs to 15 residues. The trim removed 3 bases at V and 8 bases at J, leaving 6 bases unmatched. Germline CDR1 and CDR2: KGHSH and LQKENI. The CDR3 nucleotides read TGTGCCAGCTCACCCGGGACAGGGGGCGAAGCTACGCAGTATTTT. Translated, it gives CASSPGTGGEATQYF. The entire variable domain, with the rest obtained from reference TRBV18 and TRBJ2-3, is as follows: NAGVMQNPRHLVRRRGQEARLRCSPMKGHSHVYWYRQLPEEGLKFMVYLQKENIIDESGMPKERFSAEFPKEGPSILRIQQVVRGDSAAYFCASSPGTGGEATQYFGPGTRLTVL.

The chain carries TRBV11-2 and TRBJ2-7; either TRBD1 or TRBD2 may supply D (7 bases each). Germline loops: CDR1 SGHAT, CDR2 FQNNGV. V gave up 4 bases and J gave up 4 bases, with 17 bases separating them. The CDR3 runs to 15 residues. The CDR3 nucleotides read TGTGCCAGCAGCTCCTGGGGGGGGACAGTTTACGAGCAGTACTTC. Residues: CASSSWGGTVYEQYF.

This chain joins TRBV11-3 and TRBJ2-7, with D uncertain. From germline, CDR1 is SGHNT and CDR2 YENEEA. Trimming stripped 2 bases from V and 5 bases from J, with 10 bases between. CDR3 length: 13 amino acids. CDR3 sequence reads: CASSLSPPDEQYF. CDR3 nucleotides: TGTGCCAGCAGCTTAAGCCCCCCTGACGAGCAGTACTTC.

This sequence joins TRBV6-1 and TRBJ2-3; no reliable D call. The V gene lost 7 bases and the J gene lost 0 bases, with 5 bases spanning the gap. The germline V gene encodes CDR1 MNHNS and CDR2 SASEGT. This CDR3 contains 12 residues. The CDR3 spells CASTRSTDTQYF. The DNA of the CDR3 is TGTGCCAGCACCAGGAGCACAGATACGCAGTATTTT.

The V and J genes are TRBV18 and TRBJ1-4; no reliable D call. Germline CDR1 reads KGHSH; CDR2 reads LQKENI. The CDR3 covers 16 residues. V lost 2 bases and J 0 bases, leaving 10 bases between the germline ends. The CDR3 here is CASSPGSLATNEKLFF. In nucleotides, the CDR3 is TGTGCCAGCTCACCAGGCAGCTTAGCAACTAATGAAAAACTGTTTTTT.